One and the same sample provided the 14 T cell receptor beta chains below, sequenced in a study of patients and donors after allogeneic stem cell transplantation. TCRdb passed the RT-PCR reads through MiXCR, listing each CDR3 protein once. The data contain approximately 410,000 distinct CDR3 sequences, around 15% of them singletons. Sequencing input: blood, either unsorted or a sorted T cell fraction (not recorded which). Receptors originate from a human donor who was either an allogeneic HSCT recipient or a stem cell or donor lymphocyte infusion donor (not recorded which). It is not recorded whose cells these are; they may come from a transplant donor.

This clonotype was observed a handful of times. This rearrangement joins TRBV4-3 to TRBJ2-1; D possibly matches TRBD1 or TRBD2 (6 bases each). Between the trimmed V and J ends, which lost 0 bases and 1 base, there was a span of 16 bases. The CDR3 runs 18 residues. Germline CDR1 and CDR2: LGHNA and YSLEER. The CDR3 coding sequence is TGCGCCAGCAGCCAAGATGGGGGGCGGGGTGGGTCCTACAATGAGCAGTTCTTC. Protein: CASSQDGGRGGSYNEQFF.

The table lists this clonotype with a few counts. This rearrangement joins TRBV6-5 to TRBJ2-7; either TRBD1 or TRBD2 may supply D (6 bases each). Between the trimmed V and J ends, which lost 0 bases and 6 bases, there was a span of 9 bases. Per the germline V gene, CDR1 is MNHEY and CDR2 is SVGAGI. This CDR3 comprises 13 residues. CDR3 protein: CASSYSRGVEQYF. The CDR3 bases are TGTGCCAGCAGTTACTCTAGGGGGGTCGAGCAGTACTTC.

The gene calls are TRBV5-8 and TRBJ2-7; 10 nucleotides agree with TRBD1. V lost 1 base and J lost 6; bases outside the gene matches: 7. CDR1 and CDR2 from the germline V gene are SGHTS and YDEGEE. The CDR3 length is 15 residues. CDR3 in amino acids: CASSLSGTGAGEQYF. For the CDR3, the DNA is TGTGCCAGCAGCTTGTCTGGGACAGGGGCGGGCGAGCAGTACTTC.

This chain joins TRBV1 and TRBJ2-1; the table's TRBD2 call for D was not verified on the DNA. TRBV1 is an annotated pseudogene. This CDR3 has 22 residues. In DNA form, the CDR3 reads TGCACCAGCAGCCAAGATCGGGCAGGGCCGGGGACTAGCGTTAGCTCCTACAATGAGCAGTTCTTC. Its translation is CTSSQDRAGPGTSVSSYNEQFF.

This clonotype was seen ten or more times. The chain uses TRBV5-1 and TRBJ2-7, with a possible D match to TRBD1 (6 bases). The length of the CDR3 is 14 residues. Germline-derived CDR1 and CDR2 are SGHRS and YFSETQ. Trimming took 1 base from V and 7 from J, leaving 15 bases between them. As DNA, the CDR3 is TGCGCCAGCAGCTTGACGGCTAAGGGGGATGAGCAGTACTTC. Protein: CASSLTAKGDEQYF.

This clonotype was seen a few times. This rearrangement joins TRBV27 to TRBJ2-7; D call uncertain. Germline V gene lookup returns CDR1 MNHEY and CDR2 SMNVEV (reference sequence). The CDR3 extends over 14 amino acids. With 6 bases removed from V and 2 bases from J, the gap between germline ends came to 14 bases. CDR3 sequence (DNA): TGTGCCAGCAGGGGATGGACCCGAGCCTACGAGCAGTACTTC. Translation: CASRGWTRAYEQYF.

Ten or more counts support this clonotype. The gene calls are TRBV7-3 and TRBJ2-3; TRBD2 matches at 7 bases. CDR3 length: 15 residues. CDR1 is SGHTA, CDR2 FQGTGA, per germline. V lost 4 bases, J lost 2 bases, and 6 bases stayed unmatched. The CDR3, as DNA: TGTGCCAGCAGCTCACAAGCGGGGCTCACAGATACGCAGTATTTT. Residues: CASSSQAGLTDTQYF.

In DNA form, the CDR3 reads TGTGCCAGCAGTGAGGGGACAGGGCGCAATCAGCCCCAGCATTTT. It yields the protein CASSEGTGRNQPQHF. This chain connects TRBV2 to TRBJ1-5; TRBD1 agrees at 9 bases. V dropped 3 bases and J dropped 2; count of bases not matched to a gene: 2. The CDR3 sequence is 15 residues long. Germline CDR1 reads SNHLY; CDR2 reads FYNNEI.

V usage is TRBV5-1 and J usage is TRBJ1-1, with TRBD1 identical over 8 bases. V shed 4 bases and J 4 bases; nucleotides not matched to a gene: 9. Germline CDR1 and CDR2: SGHRS and YFSETQ. The CDR3 loop spans 15 amino acids. The CDR3 bases are TGCGCCAGCAGCGAGATGACAGGGGTCTCCACTGAAGCTTTCTTT. The encoded protein is CASSEMTGVSTEAFF.

V usage is TRBV3-1 and J usage is TRBJ2-1; D is unresolved. The germline V gene has CDR1 LGHDT and CDR2 YNNKEL (reference sequence). The CDR3 extends over 15 amino acids. V lost 1 base to trimming and J lost 2 bases, with 9 bases between them. CDR3 region: CASSQARLTYNEQFF. CDR3 DNA sequence: TGTGCCAGCAGCCAAGCCAGACTTACCTACAATGAGCAGTTCTTC.

This clonotype came up a few times. V usage is TRBV20-1 and J usage is TRBJ2-5, with D perhaps matching TRBD2 (5 bases). This CDR3 comprises 17 residues. The germline CDR1 and CDR2 sequences are DFQATT and SNEGSKA (reference sequence). V lost 3 bases, J lost 3 bases, and 23 bases lay in between. CDR3: CSARGPLRGLYKETQYF. The CDR3 DNA reads TGCAGTGCTAGGGGCCCCCTTCGCGGGCTATATAAAGAGACCCAGTACTTC.

The gene calls are TRBV28 and TRBJ1-2, with a tentative D call TRBD1 (6 bases). The CDR3 sequence is 13 residues long. Germline V gene data show CDR1 as MDHEN and CDR2 as SYDVKM. The germline V and J ends were trimmed by 6 bases and 4 bases, with 12 bases remaining between them. CDR3 DNA sequence: TGTGCCAGCAGAGTGGGGGCTCTCTATGGCTACACCTTC. Translation: CASRVGALYGYTF.

The chain employs TRBV10-3 and TRBJ1-3; no clear D gene. Germline V gene data show CDR1 as ENHRY and CDR2 as SYGVKD. The V gene lost 5 bases and the J gene lost 0 bases, with 2 bases spanning the gap. The CDR3 is made up of 12 amino acids. The CDR3, as DNA: TGTGCCATCAGTAGCTCTGGAAACACCATATATTTT. This encodes CAISSSGNTIYF.

This clonotype appeared a few times. The chain joins TRBV3-1 to TRBJ2-1, with TRBD2 matching over 8 bases. The CDR3 runs 13 residues. CDR1 and CDR2 (germline): LGHDT, YNNKEL (reference sequence). Germline trimming cut 6 bases from V and 10 bases from J; bases unmatched to any gene: 8. The CDR3 nucleotides read TGTGCCAGCAGTCTCAGCGGGAGAGGGGAGCAGTTCTTC. Translated: CASSLSGRGEQFF.